This T cell receptor (beta chain) is from a study of shared clonotypes between healthy human individuals. Across the study: Per donor, CD8 memory used one plate, CD8 naive used two, CD4 memory used three and CD4 naive used three.

This clone was found many times. The antigen remains undetermined. Each of the donors was a healthy adult who was HIV-negative and had not had a recent acute infection or vaccination. V gave up 1 base and J gave up 7 bases; unmatched junction bases: 3. Germline V gene data show CDR1 as SGHTA and CDR2 as FQGNSA. CDR3 length: 14 amino acids. Assay: immunoSEQ multiplex PCR; the TCRdb copy retains only in-frame clones and omits some. The table has about a million clones, 65% to 80% seen once. Whole-study findings and limits: Some clonotypes were shared by all four sorted-subset donors, while others were not shared. The non-shared ones had lower generation probabilities than the shared ones.

The gene calls are TRBV7-2 and TRBJ1-4, with 7 bases aligning to TRBD1. The sequence derives from a man aged 18-30 years in good health. The sample taken for sequencing was memory CD4+ T cells sorted from blood. As for subset: CD45RA-negative fraction. The CDR3 protein is CASSLGGGGEKLFF. DNA of the CDR3: TGTGCCAGCAGCTTAGGAGGGGGCGGTGAAAAACTGTTTTTT. Looking up the rest from reference TRBV7-2 and TRBJ1-4 gives the full variable domain: GAGVSQSPSNKVTEKGKDVELRCDPISGHTALYWYRQSLGQGLEFLIYFQGNSAPDKSGLPSDRFSAERTGGSVSTLTIQRTQQEDSAVYLCASSLGGGGEKLFFGSGTQLSVL.